A single sample gave rise to the 21 T cell receptor beta chains below, sequenced in a study of blood T cell repertoires in COVID-19. This table comes from immunoSEQ multiplex PCR, and its TCRdb copy is limited to in-frame clones, with some not included. This sample has tens of thousands of clones; more than 80% occur once, and the top ten carry roughly 0.8%. Sequenced sample: peripheral blood. All receptors come from a woman of 80 years or more with acute or convalescent COVID-19.

V gene TRBV6-5 combines with J gene TRBJ1-1; the match to TRBD1 covers 8 bases. This CDR3 region has 15 residues. The V gene's germline CDR1 is MNHEY and CDR2 SVGAGI. V dropped 8 bases and J dropped 0; count of bases not matched to a gene: 8. In DNA, the CDR3 is TGTGCCAGCTGCAGACAGGGGCCGATGAACACTGAAGCTTTCTTT. Its protein is CASCRQGPMNTEAFF.

The V gene is TRBV5-1, the J gene TRBJ1-2; a possible D gene is TRBD1 (6 bases). The ends were cut back, 0 bases at V and 8 bases at J, with 14 bases in the middle. The CDR3 spans 14 residues. From germline, CDR1 is SGHRS and CDR2 YFSETQ. The CDR3 loop is CASSLGSGVSGYTF. The CDR3 bases are TGCGCCAGCAGCTTGGGGTCAGGGGTAAGCGGCTACACCTTC.

This clone was recorded once. The V gene is TRBV28, the J gene TRBJ1-5, with 8 bases identical to TRBD1. Unmatched junction bases numbered 7, after V lost 9 bases and J lost 6 bases. The CDR3 totals 13 residues. Germline CDR1 reads MDHEN; CDR2 reads SYDVKM. CDR3 residues: CASNGQGAQPQHF. CDR3 DNA sequence: TGTGCCAGTAATGGACAGGGCGCTCAGCCCCAGCATTTT. Full variable domain (rest looked up from reference TRBV28 and TRBJ1-5): DVKVTQSSRYLVKRTGEKVFLECVQDMDHENMFWYRQDPGLGLRLIYFSYDVKMKEKGDIPEGYSVSREKKERFSLILESASTNQTSMYLCASNGQGAQPQHFGDGTRLSIL.

The rearrangement links TRBV6-5 to TRBJ1-6; 8 bases map to TRBD1. The germline CDR1 and CDR2 sequences are MNHEY and SVGAGI. V lost 6 bases to trimming and J lost 13 bases; unmatched junction nucleotides: 14. The CDR3 is 15 amino acids. The CDR3 loop reads CASRGSGTGFLPLHF. The CDR3 DNA is TGTGCCAGCAGGGGCTCCGGGACAGGATTTCTGCCCCTCCACTTT.

CDR3 DNA: TGCGCCAGCAGTGAGTTGCAGGGGCCCACTGAAGCTTTCTTT. It translates to CASSELQGPTEAFF. The chain couples TRBV10-2 to TRBJ1-1; TRBD1 might be the D (6 bases). Trimming removed 1 base at V and 4 bases at J, with 10 bases between. This CDR3 region has 14 residues. Germline values: CDR1 WSHSY, CDR2 SAAADI.

The chain carries TRBV18 and TRBJ2-7; 7 bases agree with TRBD2. Losses at the gene ends were 0 bases for V and 5 bases for J; bases not matched to a gene: 4. The CDR3 extends over 14 amino acids. CDR1 and CDR2 (germline): KGHSH, LQKENI. The CDR3: CASSPPRTSNEQYF. The CDR3 DNA follows: TGTGCCAGCTCACCACCGAGGACTAGTAACGAGCAGTACTTC.

The CDR3 nucleotides read TGCGCCAGCAGCGAAGCAACTAGCCGGTACAATGAGCAGTTCTTC. As protein: CASSEATSRYNEQFF. V and J are TRBV5-1 and TRBJ2-1; D is perhaps TRBD2 (6 bases). Looked up from germline, CDR1 is SGHRS and CDR2 is YFSETQ. V gave up 4 bases and J gave up 4 bases, with 15 bases separating them. The CDR3 has 15 residues.

V gene TRBV7-2 combines with J gene TRBJ1-1; tentatively, D is TRBD1 (5 bases). Trimming removed 1 base from V and 3 bases from J, with 12 bases in between. The CDR3 is made up of 15 amino acids. Germline V gene data show CDR1 as SGHTA and CDR2 as FQGNSA. The CDR3 DNA follows: TGTGCCAGCAGCTTAGATCTCAGGGAAGACACTGAAGCTTTCTTT. This encodes CASSLDLREDTEAFF.

V and J are TRBV29-1 and TRBJ1-2, with D perhaps TRBD1 (5 bases). Germline values: CDR1 SQVTM, CDR2 ANQGSEA. The CDR3 sequence is 11 residues long. In nucleotides, the CDR3 is TGCACCATTCGGCAGGGTCATGGCTACACCTTC. Amino acids: CTIRQGHGYTF.

The rearrangement joins TRBV12-2 to TRBJ2-7; no DNA check was done on the table's D call, TRBD1. TRBV12-2 is a pseudogene segment. This CDR3 has 15 amino acids. As DNA, the CDR3 is TGTGCAAGTCGCCTCGGGACAGGGGGGTCCTACGAGCAGTACTTC. It codes for CASRLGTGGSYEQYF.

The V and J genes are TRBV9 and TRBJ2-1, with no clear D. The germline V gene encodes CDR1 SGDLS and CDR2 YYNGEE. V was shortened by 1 base and J by 9 bases, with 11 bases between the two germline ends. The CDR3 is made up of 13 amino acids. The CDR3 bases are TGTGCCAGCAGCGTATCCCCGACGGGTGAGCAGTTCTTC. This codes for CASSVSPTGEQFF.

This clone has just one count. The CDR3 DNA sequence: TGTGCCAGCAAGTCCGGGATCCCGCATGAAGCTTTCTTT. Its protein is CASKSGIPHEAFF. This chain connects TRBV2 to TRBJ1-1, with no clear D. Looked up from germline, CDR1 is SNHLY and CDR2 is FYNNEI. With 7 bases removed from V and 7 bases from J, the gap between germline ends came to 16 bases. The CDR3 loop spans 13 amino acids.

V usage is TRBV9 and J usage is TRBJ2-2; 9 bases match TRBD2. The CDR3 is made up of 16 amino acids. CDR1 is SGDLS and CDR2 is YYNGEE in the germline V gene. V lost 3 bases and J lost 6; bases outside the gene matches: 9. The CDR3 protein is CASSGGGGRVAGELFF. CDR3 DNA: TGTGCCAGCAGCGGGGGCGGCGGGAGGGTCGCCGGGGAGCTGTTTTTT.

The rearrangement joins TRBV5-4 to TRBJ2-7; TRBD2 agrees at 11 bases. V lost 3 bases to trimming and J lost 7 bases; unmatched junction nucleotides: 12. In germline, CDR1 is SGHNT, CDR2 YYREEE (reference sequence). The CDR3 spans 16 residues. CDR3 region: CASSYPLAGGEGEQYF. CDR3 DNA: TGTGCCAGCAGCTACCCTCTAGCGGGGGGAGAAGGAGAGCAGTACTTC.

The chain combines TRBV13 with TRBJ2-1, with 8 bases fitting TRBD2. With V trimmed by 3 bases and J by 4 bases, 5 bases remained unmatched. The CDR3 consists of 15 residues. In germline, CDR1 is PRHDT, CDR2 FYEKMQ (reference sequence). CDR3 coding DNA: TGTGCCAGCAGCTTGCTAGCGGGCCTTTACAATGAGCAGTTCTTC. This translates into CASSLLAGLYNEQFF.

This clone came up a few times. The chain recombines TRBV2 with TRBJ1-6, with 10 bases identical to TRBD1. This CDR3 region has 13 residues. Germline V gives CDR1 SNHLY, CDR2 FYNNEI. V shed 4 bases and J 9 bases; nucleotides not matched to a gene: 0. CDR3 in amino acids: CASSGTGGSPLHF. The DNA of the CDR3 is TGTGCCAGCAGTGGGACAGGGGGTTCACCCCTCCACTTT.

The CDR3 DNA sequence: TGCGCCAGCAGCCAGGACAGTGTTGGATATTTTGGCTACACCTTC. Translating gives CASSQDSVGYFGYTF. J is TRBJ1-2 and V is TRBV5-1; TRBD1 is a possible D gene (6 bases). Trimming removed 4 bases at V and 7 bases at J, with 20 bases between. The CDR3 contains 15 residues. Germline V gives CDR1 SGHRS, CDR2 YFSETQ.

This clone occurred a few times. The CDR3 loop is CASSLAVVQDREQYF. CDR3 coding DNA: TGTGCCAGCAGCTTAGCCGTAGTCCAGGATCGGGAGCAGTACTTC. The genes are TRBV7-9 and TRBJ2-7; the D is unclear. Germline lookup yields CDR1 SEHNR and CDR2 FQNEAQ (reference sequence). The length of the CDR3 is 15 residues. Trimming cost V 0 bases and J 7 bases, with 16 bases left between them.

This rearrangement joins TRBV3-1 (or the pseudogene TRBV3-2) to TRBJ1-3; the D gene is possibly TRBD1 (6 bases). This CDR3 is 17 amino acids long. In germline, CDR1 is LGHDT, CDR2 YNNKEL (reference sequence). The V end was cut by 3 bases, the J end by 3 bases, with 18 bases between. DNA of the CDR3: TGTGCCAGCAGCCATAAGCCTAGGGGGTATGGTGGAAACACCATATATTTT. The encoded protein is CASSHKPRGYGGNTIYF.

A few counts support this clone. The rearrangement uses TRBV4-1 and TRBJ1-6, with a possible D match to TRBD1 (5 bases). The CDR3 is made up of 18 amino acids. The ends were cut back, 0 bases at V and 2 bases at J, with 14 bases in the middle. Germline V lookup: CDR1 MGHRA, CDR2 YSYEKL. In nucleotides, the CDR3 is TGCGCCAGCAGCCAAGATAGGCAGACAGATCCCTATAATTCACCCCTCCACTTT. Amino acids: CASSQDRQTDPYNSPLHF.

This chain uses TRBV25-1 with TRBJ2-5; TRBD2 aligns across 10 bases. After removal of 2 bases from V and 4 bases from J, the junction contained 7 bases not matched to a gene. Looked up from germline, CDR1 is MGHDK and CDR2 is SYGVNS. The length of the CDR3 is 16 residues. CDR3 nucleotides: TGTGCCAGCAGTGAACTTAGGTCTAGCGGGAGAGAGACCCAGTACTTC. It translates to CASSELRSSGRETQYF.